The clone carrying this T cell receptor beta chain was seen more than once but under ten times. One entry per CDR3 protein, called by TCRdb with MiXCR from the PCR reads. The table has about 10,000 distinct CDR3 sequences, 55% to 75% seen once. Germline-derived CDR1 and CDR2 are MNHNS and SASEGT. CDR3 length: 15 amino acids. This specimen comes from a study of tumor-infiltrating lymphocytes in oesophageal squamous cell carcinoma. The V call is TRBV6-1, the J call TRBJ2-7; 7 bases align to TRBD2. Matching the DNA end better, TRBJ2-5 makes the J call doubtful. The sample consisted of esophageal tumor tissue. The TCR was taken from a female donor with esophageal squamous cell carcinoma. CDR3 sequence: CASSDPWGGKETQYF. Written as DNA, the CDR3 is TGTGCCAGCAGTGACCCCTGGGGGGGGAAGGAGACCCAGTACTTC.